This entry concerns a single T cell receptor (beta chain). Its antigen remains unknown. Other nucleotide sequences in the sample specify the same CDR3. Second doses were pooled across both intervals (about 4 or about 12 weeks). These data come from a study of T cell responses to AZD1222 COVID-19 vaccine. Study outcomes and limitations: Repertoire sampling occurred only after the peak T cell response. White British people made up most donors, females outnumbered males, and clonal diversity was possibly underestimated. Variant regions that are unmutated are reportedly the target of nearly half of spike-specific TCRs.

The CDR3 is 14 amino acids. The J segment lost 5 bases and the V segment lost 2 bases, leaving 4 bases of the junction unmatched. CDR1 is GTSNPN and CDR2 is SVGIG in the germline V gene (reference sequence). Some clones are missing from TCRdb's copy, which holds only in-frame ones; the method was immunoSEQ multiplex PCR. Of around 200,000 clones listed, under 95% are singletons. This rearrangement joins TRBV30 to TRBJ2-1, with 9 bases lining up with TRBD1. Sequenced here: peripheral blood, sampled 28 days after the second AZD1222 dose. The receptor was isolated from an adult who received the AZD1222 COVID-19 vaccine. The CDR3 DNA sequence: TGTGCCTGGAGTTCGGGACAGGGAGACAATGAGCAGTTCTTC. Its translation is CAWSSGQGDNEQFF.